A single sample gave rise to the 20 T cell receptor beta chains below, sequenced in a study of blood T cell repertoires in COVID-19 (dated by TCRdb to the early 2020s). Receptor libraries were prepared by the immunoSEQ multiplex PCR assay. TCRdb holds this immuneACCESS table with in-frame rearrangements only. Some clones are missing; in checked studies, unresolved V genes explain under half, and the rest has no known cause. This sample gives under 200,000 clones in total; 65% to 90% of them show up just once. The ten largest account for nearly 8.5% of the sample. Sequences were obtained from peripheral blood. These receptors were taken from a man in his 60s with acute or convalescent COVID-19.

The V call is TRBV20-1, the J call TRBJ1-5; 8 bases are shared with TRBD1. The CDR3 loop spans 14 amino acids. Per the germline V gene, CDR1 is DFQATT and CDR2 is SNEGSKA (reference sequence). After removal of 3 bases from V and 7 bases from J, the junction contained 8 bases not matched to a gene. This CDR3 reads CSASVGQGGQPQHF. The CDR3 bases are TGCAGTGCTAGTGTCGGACAGGGTGGACAGCCCCAGCATTTT.

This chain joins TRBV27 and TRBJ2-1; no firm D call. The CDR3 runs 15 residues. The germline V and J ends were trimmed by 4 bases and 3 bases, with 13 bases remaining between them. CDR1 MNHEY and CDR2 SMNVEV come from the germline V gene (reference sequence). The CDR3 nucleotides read TGTGCCAGCAGTTGGTCGGTTAACGGCTACAATGAGCAGTTCTTC. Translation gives CASSWSVNGYNEQFF.

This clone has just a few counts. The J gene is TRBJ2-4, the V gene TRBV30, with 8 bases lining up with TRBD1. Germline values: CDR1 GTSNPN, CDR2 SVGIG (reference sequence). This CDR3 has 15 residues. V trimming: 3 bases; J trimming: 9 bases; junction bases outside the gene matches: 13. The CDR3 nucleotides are TGTGCCTGGAGGGGAGACAGGGGACGGGCGGGCATTCAGTACTTC. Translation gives CAWRGDRGRAGIQYF.

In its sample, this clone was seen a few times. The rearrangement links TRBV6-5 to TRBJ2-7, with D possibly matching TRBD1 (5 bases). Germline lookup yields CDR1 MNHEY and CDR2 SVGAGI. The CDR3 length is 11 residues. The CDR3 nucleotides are TGTGCACACAGGAGTACCTACGAGCAGTACTTC. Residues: CAHRSTYEQYF.

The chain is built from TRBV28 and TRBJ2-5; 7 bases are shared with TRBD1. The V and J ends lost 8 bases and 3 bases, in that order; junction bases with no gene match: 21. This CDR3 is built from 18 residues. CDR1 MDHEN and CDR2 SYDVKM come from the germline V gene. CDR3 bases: TGTGCCAGCGAGCAAGGCCTCCGAAGGGGGCTACGAAAAGAGACCCAGTACTTC. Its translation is CASEQGLRRGLRKETQYF.

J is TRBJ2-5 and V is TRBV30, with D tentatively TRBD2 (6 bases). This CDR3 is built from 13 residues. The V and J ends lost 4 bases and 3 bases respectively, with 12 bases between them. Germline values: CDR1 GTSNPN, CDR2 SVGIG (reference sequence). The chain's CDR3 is CAWTPGVEETQYF. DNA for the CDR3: TGTGCCTGGACCCCGGGGGTTGAAGAGACCCAGTACTTC.

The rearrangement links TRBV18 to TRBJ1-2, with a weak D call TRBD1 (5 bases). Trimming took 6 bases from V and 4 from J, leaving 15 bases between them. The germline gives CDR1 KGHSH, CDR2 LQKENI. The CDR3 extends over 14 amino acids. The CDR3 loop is CASSEDGGSYGYTF. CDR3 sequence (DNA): TGTGCCAGCTCTGAGGACGGGGGTAGCTATGGCTACACCTTC. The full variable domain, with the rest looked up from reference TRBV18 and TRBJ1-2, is NAGVMQNPRHLVRRRGQEARLRCSPMKGHSHVYWYRQLPEEGLKFMVYLQKENIIDESGMPKERFSAEFPKEGPSILRIQQVVRGDSAAYFCASSEDGGSYGYTFGSGTRLTVV.

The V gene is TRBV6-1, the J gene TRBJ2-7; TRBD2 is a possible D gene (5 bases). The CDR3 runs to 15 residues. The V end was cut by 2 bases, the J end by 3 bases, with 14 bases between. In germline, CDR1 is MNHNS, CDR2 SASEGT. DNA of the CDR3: TGTGCCAGCAGTGAATGGTTAAGACTAAACTACGAGCAGTACTTC. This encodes CASSEWLRLNYEQYF.

The CDR3 spells CASSQVVGRVSGNTIYF. The CDR3 DNA is TGTGCCAGCAGCCAAGTCGTGGGCAGGGTGAGCGGAAACACCATATATTTT. The chain carries TRBV4-2 and TRBJ1-3, with a tentative D call TRBD1 (5 bases). The ends were cut back, 1 base at V and 4 bases at J, with 17 bases in the middle. The CDR3 sequence is 17 residues long. The germline V gene has CDR1 LGHNA and CDR2 YNFKEQ.

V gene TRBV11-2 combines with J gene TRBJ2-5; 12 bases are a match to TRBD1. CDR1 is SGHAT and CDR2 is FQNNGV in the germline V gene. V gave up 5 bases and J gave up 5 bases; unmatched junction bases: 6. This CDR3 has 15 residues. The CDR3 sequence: CASSVGQGAGETQYF. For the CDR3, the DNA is TGTGCCAGCAGCGTGGGACAGGGGGCGGGCGAGACCCAGTACTTC. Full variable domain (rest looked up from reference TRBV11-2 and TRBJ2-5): EAGVAQSPRYKIIEKRQSVAFWCNPISGHATLYWYQQILGQGPKLLIQFQNNGVVDDSQLPKDRFSAERLKGVDSTLKIQPAKLEDSAVYLCASSVGQGAGETQYFGPGTRLLVL.

In DNA, the CDR3 is TGCGCCAGCAGCCACCCATCAGATACGCAGTATTTT. Residues: CASSHPSDTQYF. This rearrangement joins TRBV4-1 to TRBJ2-3; D unclear. V lost 3 bases and J 4 bases, leaving 5 bases between the germline ends. The CDR3 runs 12 residues. The germline CDR1 and CDR2 sequences are MGHRA and YSYEKL.

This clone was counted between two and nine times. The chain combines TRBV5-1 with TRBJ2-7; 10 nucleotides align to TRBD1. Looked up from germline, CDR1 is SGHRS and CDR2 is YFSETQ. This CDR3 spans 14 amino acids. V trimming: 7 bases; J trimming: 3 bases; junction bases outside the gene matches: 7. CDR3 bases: TGCGCCAGCGCGAGGACAGGGGGGAGCTACGAGCAGTACTTC. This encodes CASARTGGSYEQYF.

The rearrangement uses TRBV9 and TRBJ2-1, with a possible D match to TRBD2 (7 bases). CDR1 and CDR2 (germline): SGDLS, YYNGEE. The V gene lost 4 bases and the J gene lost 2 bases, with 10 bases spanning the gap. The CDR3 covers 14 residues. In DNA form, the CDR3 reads TGTGCCAGCAGCCTCGGGGGGCCCTACAATGAGCAGTTCTTC. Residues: CASSLGGPYNEQFF.

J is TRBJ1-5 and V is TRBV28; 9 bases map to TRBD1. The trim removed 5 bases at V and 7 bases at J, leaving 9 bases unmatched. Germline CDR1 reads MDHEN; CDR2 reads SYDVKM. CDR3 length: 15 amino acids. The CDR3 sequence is CASSQNRGRDQPQHF. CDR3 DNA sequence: TGTGCCAGCAGTCAAAACAGGGGGCGCGACCAGCCCCAGCATTTT. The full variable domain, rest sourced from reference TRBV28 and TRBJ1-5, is DVKVTQSSRYLVKRTGEKVFLECVQDMDHENMFWYRQDPGLGLRLIYFSYDVKMKEKGDIPEGYSVSREKKERFSLILESASTNQTSMYLCASSQNRGRDQPQHFGDGTRLSIL.

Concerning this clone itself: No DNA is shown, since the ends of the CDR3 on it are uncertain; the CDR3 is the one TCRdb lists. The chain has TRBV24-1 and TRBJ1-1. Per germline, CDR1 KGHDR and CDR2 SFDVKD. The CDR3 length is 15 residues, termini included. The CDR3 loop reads CATSSSGGSGTEAFF.

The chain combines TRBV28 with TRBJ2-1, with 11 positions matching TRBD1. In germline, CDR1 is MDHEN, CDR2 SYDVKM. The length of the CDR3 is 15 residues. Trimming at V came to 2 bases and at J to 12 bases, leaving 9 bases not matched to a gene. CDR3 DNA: TGTGCCAGCAGTTTACCGGGACAGGGGGGGATACGGCAGTTCTTC. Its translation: CASSLPGQGGIRQFF.

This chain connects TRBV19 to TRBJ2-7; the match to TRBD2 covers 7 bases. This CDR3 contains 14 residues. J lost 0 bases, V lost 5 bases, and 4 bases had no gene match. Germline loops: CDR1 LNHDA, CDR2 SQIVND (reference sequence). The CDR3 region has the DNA TGTGCCAGTAGTCGGCGGGAGCGCTCCTACGAGCAGTACTTC. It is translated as CASSRRERSYEQYF.

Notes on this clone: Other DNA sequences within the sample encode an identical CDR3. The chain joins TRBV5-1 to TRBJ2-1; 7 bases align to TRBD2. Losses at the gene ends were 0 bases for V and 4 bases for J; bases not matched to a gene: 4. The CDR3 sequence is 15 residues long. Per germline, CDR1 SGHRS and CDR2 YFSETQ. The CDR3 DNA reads TGCGCCAGCAGCTTGGGCGGGAGAGGTTACAATGAGCAGTTCTTC. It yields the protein CASSLGGRGYNEQFF.

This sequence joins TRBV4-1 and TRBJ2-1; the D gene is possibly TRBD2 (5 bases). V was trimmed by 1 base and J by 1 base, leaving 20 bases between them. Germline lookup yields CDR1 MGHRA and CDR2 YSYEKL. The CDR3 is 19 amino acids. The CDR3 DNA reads TGCGCCAGCAGCCAAGGAGAATGGGAGAGGCTAACATCCTACAATGAGCAGTTCTTC. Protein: CASSQGEWERLTSYNEQFF.

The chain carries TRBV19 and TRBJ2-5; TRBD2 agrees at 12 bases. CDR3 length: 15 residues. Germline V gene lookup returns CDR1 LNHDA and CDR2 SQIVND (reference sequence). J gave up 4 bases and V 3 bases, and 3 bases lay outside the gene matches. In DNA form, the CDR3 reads TGTGCCAGTAGTATGGGACTAGCGGGCCCAGAGACCCAGTACTTC. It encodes CASSMGLAGPETQYF.